Reported below is one TCR beta chain. Its target is unknown. The data derive from a study of response to subunit inactivated influenza vaccine. Broader study findings: Seasonal influenza vaccination, on each occasion, was suggested by the authors to recruit few new T cells.

TCRdb called the RT-PCR reads again in MiXCR, with one record for every CDR3 protein. This repertoire shows 550,000 to 800,000 distinct CDR3 sequences, less than 20% found once; its top ten account for around a tenth. The germline V gene encodes CDR1 MNHEY and CDR2 SMNVEV (reference sequence). Trimming shortened V by 6 bases and J by 1 base, and 16 bases separated the two germline ends. The CDR3 is 15 residues long. This sequence originates from a man aged 45-60 years who received an inactivated influenza vaccine. This chain uses TRBV27 with TRBJ2-7; a possible D gene is TRBD1 (5 bases). The material was PBMCs from blood, obtained less than 13 days after vaccination. CDR3 sequence (DNA): TGTGCCAGCAGACCTAGGACACCGAAGTCCTACGAGCAGTACTTC. It codes for CASRPRTPKSYEQYF.